The clone carrying this T cell receptor beta chain was seen only a few times. Generated by immunoSEQ multiplex PCR, the TCRdb table keeps only in-frame clones and is missing some. This table has approximately 190,000 clones, 87% appearing once. Germline CDR1 LNHDA, CDR2 SQIVND (reference sequence). J gave up 0 bases and V 6 bases, and 8 bases lay outside the gene matches. This CDR3 is built from 15 residues. The data originate from a study of blood T cell repertoires in COVID-19. Material for sequencing was peripheral blood. The chain links TRBV19 to TRBJ2-7; the match to TRBD1 covers 7 bases. The TCR originated in a man in his 60s with active or convalescent COVID-19. The DNA of the CDR3 is TGTGCCAGTAGCACCAACCGGGACAGCTCCTACGAGCAGTACTTC. Translated, it gives CASSTNRDSSYEQYF.